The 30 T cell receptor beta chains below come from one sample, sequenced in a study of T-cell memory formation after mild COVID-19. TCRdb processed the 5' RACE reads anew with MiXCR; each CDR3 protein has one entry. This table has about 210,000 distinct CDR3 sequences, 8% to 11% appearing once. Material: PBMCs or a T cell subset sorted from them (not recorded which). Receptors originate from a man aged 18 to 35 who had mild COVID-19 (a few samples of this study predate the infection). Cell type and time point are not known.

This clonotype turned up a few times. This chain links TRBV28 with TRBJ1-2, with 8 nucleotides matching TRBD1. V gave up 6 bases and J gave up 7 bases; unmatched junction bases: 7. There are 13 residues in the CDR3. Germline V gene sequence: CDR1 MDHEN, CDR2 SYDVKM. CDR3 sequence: CASREGTGGGYTF. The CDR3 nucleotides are TGTGCCAGCAGGGAAGGGACAGGTGGTGGCTACACCTTC.

The CDR3 nucleotides are TGTGCCAGCACAGGACATAGCTACGAGCAGTACGTC. It specifies CASTGHSYEQYV. This chain joins TRBV6-6 and TRBJ2-7; D may be TRBD1 (5 bases). CDR1 is MNHNY, CDR2 SVGAGI, per germline (reference sequence). This CDR3 is built from 12 residues. Trimming left V 7 bases short and J 3 bases short, with 10 bases between.

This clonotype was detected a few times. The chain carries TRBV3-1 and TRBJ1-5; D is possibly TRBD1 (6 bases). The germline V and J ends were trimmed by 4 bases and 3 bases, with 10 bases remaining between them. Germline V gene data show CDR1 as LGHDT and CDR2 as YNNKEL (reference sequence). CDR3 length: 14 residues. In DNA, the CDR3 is TGTGCCAGCAGCCGGGACAAAGTCAATCAGCCCCAGCATTTT. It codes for CASSRDKVNQPQHF.

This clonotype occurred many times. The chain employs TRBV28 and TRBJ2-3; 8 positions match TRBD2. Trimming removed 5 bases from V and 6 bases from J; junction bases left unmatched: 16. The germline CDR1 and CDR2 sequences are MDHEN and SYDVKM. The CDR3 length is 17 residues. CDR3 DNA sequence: TGTGCCAGCAGTCCCACGGGGGGGGGTCCCGCAACTGATACGCAGTATTTT. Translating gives CASSPTGGGPATDTQYF.

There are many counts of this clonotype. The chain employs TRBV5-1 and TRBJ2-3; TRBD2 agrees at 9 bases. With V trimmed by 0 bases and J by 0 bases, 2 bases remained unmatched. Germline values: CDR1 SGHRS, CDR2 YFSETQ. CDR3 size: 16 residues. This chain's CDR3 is CASSLGLAESTDTQYF. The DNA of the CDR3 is TGCGCCAGCAGCTTGGGACTAGCGGAGAGCACAGATACGCAGTATTTT.

The CDR3 loop reads CASSEYRETQYF. CDR3 bases: TGTGCCAGCAGTGAATATCGAGAGACCCAGTACTTC. J is TRBJ2-5 and V is TRBV2; no definite D call. The CDR3 consists of 12 residues. Trimming left V 2 bases short and J 4 bases short, with 5 bases between. CDR1 SNHLY and CDR2 FYNNEI come from the germline V gene.

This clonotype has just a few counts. For the CDR3, the DNA is TGTGCCAGCAGTAACCAGGGGGCCCCCTATGGCTACACCTTC. It yields the protein CASSNQGAPYGYTF. This chain connects TRBV27 to TRBJ1-2; TRBD1 matches 8 bases. The germline gives CDR1 MNHEY, CDR2 SMNVEV (reference sequence). Losses at the gene ends were 5 bases for V and 4 bases for J; bases not matched to a gene: 6. The CDR3 spans 14 residues.

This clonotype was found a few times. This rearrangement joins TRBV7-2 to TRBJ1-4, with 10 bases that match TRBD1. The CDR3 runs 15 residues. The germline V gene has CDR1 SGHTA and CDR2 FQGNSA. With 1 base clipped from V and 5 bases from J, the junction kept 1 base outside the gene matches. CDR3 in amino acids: CASSLGGQGNEKLFF. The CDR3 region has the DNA TGTGCCAGCAGCTTAGGGGGACAGGGGAATGAAAAACTGTTTTTT.

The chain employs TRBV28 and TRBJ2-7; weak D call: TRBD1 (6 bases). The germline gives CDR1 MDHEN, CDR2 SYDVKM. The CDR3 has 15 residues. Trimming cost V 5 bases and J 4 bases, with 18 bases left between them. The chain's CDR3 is CASSMNPTGPYEQYV. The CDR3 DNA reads TGTGCCAGCAGTATGAACCCGACAGGACCTTACGAGCAGTACGTC.

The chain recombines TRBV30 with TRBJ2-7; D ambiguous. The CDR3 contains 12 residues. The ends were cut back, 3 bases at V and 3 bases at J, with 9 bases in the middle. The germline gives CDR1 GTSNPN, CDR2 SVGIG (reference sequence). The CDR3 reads CAWRGSYYEQYF. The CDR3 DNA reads TGTGCCTGGAGGGGCAGCTACTACGAGCAGTACTTC.

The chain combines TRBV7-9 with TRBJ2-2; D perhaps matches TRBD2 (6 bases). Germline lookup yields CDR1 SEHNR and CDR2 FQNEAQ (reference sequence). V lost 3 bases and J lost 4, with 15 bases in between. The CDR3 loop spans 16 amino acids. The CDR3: CASSFGAGYVTGELFF. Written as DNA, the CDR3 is TGTGCCAGCAGCTTTGGGGCGGGGTACGTCACCGGGGAGCTGTTTTTT.

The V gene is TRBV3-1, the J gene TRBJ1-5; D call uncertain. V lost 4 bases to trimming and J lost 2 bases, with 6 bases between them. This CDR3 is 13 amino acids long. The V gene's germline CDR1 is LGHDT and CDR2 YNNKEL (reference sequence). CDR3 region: CASSPFGNQPQHF. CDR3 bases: TGTGCCAGCAGCCCCTTCGGCAATCAGCCCCAGCATTTT.

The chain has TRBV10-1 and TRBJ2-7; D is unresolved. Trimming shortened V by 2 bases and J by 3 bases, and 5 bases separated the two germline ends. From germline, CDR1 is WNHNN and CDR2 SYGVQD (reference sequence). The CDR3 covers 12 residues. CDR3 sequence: CASSEPGYEQYF. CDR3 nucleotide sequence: TGCGCCAGCAGTGAGCCGGGCTACGAGCAGTACTTC.

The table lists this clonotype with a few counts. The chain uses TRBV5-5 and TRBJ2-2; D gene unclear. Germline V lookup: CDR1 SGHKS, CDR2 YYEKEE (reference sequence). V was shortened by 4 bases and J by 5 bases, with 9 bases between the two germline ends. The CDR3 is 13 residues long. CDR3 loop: CASSDDPTGELFF. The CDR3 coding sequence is TGTGCCAGCAGCGACGATCCGACCGGGGAGCTGTTTTTT. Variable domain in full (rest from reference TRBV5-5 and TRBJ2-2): DAGVTQSPTHLIKTRGQQVTLRCSPISGHKSVSWYQQVLGQGPQFIFQYYEKEERGRGNFPDRFSARQFPNYSSELNVNALLLGDSALYLCASSDDPTGELFFGEGSRLTVL.

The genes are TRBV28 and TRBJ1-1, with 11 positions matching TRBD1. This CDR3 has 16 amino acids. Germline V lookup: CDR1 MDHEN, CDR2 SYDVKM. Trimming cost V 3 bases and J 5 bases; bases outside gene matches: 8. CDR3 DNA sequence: TGTGCCAGCAGTTTCAGCGGACAGGGGGCGAGAACTGAAGCTTTCTTT. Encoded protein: CASSFSGQGARTEAFF.

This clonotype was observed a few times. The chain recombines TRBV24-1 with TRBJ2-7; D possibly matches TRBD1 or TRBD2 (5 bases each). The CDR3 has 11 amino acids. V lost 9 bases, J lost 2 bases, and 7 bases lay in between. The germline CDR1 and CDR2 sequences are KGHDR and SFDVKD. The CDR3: CATSGPYEQYF. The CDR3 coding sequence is TGTGCCACCTCGGGGCCCTACGAGCAGTACTTC.

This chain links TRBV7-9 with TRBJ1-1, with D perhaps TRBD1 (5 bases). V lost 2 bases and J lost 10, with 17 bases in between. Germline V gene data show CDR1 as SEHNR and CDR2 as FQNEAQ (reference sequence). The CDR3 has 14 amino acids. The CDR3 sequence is CASSLSGGNLVAFF. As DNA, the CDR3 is TGTGCCAGCAGCTTAAGTGGGGGGAACCTAGTAGCTTTCTTT.

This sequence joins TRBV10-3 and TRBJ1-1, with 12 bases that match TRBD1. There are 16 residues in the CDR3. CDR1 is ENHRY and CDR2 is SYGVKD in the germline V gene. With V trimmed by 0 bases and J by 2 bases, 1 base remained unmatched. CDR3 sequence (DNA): TGTGCCATCAGTGAGTCTGGGACAGGGGGCAACACTGAAGCTTTCTTT. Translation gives CAISESGTGGNTEAFF.

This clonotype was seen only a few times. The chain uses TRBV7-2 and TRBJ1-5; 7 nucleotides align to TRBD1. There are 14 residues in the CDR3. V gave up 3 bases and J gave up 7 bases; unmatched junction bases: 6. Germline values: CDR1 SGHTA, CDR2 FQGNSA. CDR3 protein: CASSLDRREQPQHF. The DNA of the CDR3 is TGTGCCAGCAGCTTGGACAGGAGAGAACAGCCCCAGCATTTT.

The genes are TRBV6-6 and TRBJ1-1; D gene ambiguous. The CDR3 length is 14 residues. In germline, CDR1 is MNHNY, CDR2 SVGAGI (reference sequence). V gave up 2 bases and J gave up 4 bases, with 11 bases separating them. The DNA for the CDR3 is TGTGCCAGCAGTTACGCGGTAGCGGGCACTGAAGCTTTCTTT. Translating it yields CASSYAVAGTEAFF.

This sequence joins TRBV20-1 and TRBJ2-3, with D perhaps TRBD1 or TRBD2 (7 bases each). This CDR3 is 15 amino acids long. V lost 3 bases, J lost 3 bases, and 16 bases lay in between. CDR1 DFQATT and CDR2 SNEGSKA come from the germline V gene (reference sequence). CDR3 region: CSASTSQGGTDTQYF. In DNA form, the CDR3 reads TGCAGTGCTAGTACGAGCCAGGGGGGGACAGATACGCAGTATTTT.

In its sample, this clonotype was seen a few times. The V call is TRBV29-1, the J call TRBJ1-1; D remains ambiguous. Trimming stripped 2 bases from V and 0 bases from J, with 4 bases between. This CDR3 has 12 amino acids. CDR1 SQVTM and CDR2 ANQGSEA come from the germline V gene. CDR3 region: CSVETVNTEAFF. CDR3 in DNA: TGCAGCGTTGAAACTGTGAACACTGAAGCTTTCTTT.

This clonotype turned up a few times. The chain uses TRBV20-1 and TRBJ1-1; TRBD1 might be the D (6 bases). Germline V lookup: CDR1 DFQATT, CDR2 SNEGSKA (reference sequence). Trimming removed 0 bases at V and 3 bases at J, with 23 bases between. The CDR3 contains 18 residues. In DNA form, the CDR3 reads TGCAGTGCTAGAGATGCCTTGGGGGGCTTTACCGGGGACACTGAAGCTTTCTTT. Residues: CSARDALGGFTGDTEAFF.

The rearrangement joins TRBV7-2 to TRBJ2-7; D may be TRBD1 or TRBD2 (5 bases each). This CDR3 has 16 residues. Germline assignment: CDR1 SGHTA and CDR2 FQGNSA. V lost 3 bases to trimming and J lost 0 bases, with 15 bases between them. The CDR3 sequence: CASSLLGRANSYEQYF. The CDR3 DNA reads TGTGCCAGCAGCTTGCTGGGACGGGCGAACTCCTACGAGCAGTACTTC.

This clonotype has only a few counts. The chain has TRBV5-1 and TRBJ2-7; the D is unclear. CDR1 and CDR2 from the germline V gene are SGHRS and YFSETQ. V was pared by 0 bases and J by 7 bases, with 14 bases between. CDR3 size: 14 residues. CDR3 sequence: CASSLVDGGREQYF. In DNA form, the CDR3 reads TGCGCCAGCAGCTTGGTCGACGGCGGCCGGGAGCAGTACTTC. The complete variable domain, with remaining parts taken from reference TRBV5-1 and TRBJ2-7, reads KAGVTQTPRYLIKTRGQQVTLSCSPISGHRSVSWYQQTPGQGLQFLFEYFSETQRNKGNFPGRFSGRQFSNSRSEMNVSTLELGDSALYLCASSLVDGGREQYFGPGTRLTVT.

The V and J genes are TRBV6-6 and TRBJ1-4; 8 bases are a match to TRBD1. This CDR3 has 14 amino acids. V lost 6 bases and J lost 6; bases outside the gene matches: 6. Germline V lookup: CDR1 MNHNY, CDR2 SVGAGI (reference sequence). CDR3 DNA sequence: TGTGCCAGCAGCCCCGGGACAGGATATGAAAAACTGTTTTTT. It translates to CASSPGTGYEKLFF.

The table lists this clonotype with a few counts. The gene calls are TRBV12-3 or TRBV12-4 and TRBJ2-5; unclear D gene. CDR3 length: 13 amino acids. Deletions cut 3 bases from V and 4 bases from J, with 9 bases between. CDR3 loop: CASSFMVTETQYF. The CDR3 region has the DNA TGTGCCAGCAGTTTTATGGTGACAGAGACCCAGTACTTC.

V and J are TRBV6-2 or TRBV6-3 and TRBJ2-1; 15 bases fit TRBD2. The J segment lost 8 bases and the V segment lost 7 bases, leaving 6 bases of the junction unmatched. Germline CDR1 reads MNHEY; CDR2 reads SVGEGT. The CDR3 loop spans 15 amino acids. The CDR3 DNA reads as TGTGCCAGCACCGGGGGACTAGCGGGGGGAGATGAGCAGTTCTTC. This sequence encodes CASTGGLAGGDEQFF.

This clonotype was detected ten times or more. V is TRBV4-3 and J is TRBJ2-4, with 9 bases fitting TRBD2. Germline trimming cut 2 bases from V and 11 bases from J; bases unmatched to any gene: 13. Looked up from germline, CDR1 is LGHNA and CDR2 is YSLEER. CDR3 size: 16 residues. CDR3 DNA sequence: TGCGCCAGCAGCCAAACGACTAGCGGTGGCATGGGGGTTCAGTACTTC. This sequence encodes CASSQTTSGGMGVQYF.

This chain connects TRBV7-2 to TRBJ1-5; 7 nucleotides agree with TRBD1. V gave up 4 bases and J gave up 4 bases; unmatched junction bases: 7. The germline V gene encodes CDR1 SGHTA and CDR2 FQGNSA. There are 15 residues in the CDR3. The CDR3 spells CASSYGWTGNQPQHF. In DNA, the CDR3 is TGTGCCAGCAGCTATGGTTGGACAGGAAATCAGCCCCAGCATTTT.